This note documents a single T cell receptor (beta chain) sequence. The same CDR3 can be traced to other DNA sequences in this sample. The data are from a study of blood T cell repertoires in COVID-19. V lost 6 bases, J lost 1 base, and 12 bases lay in between. CDR1 is MNHEY and CDR2 is SVGAGI in the germline V gene. This CDR3 has 14 amino acids. Libraries were prepared by immunoSEQ multiplex PCR; TCRdb keeps only in-frame clonotypes and omits some of them. Among 200,000 to 250,000 clones, under 90% were seen once, and the ten largest hold under 2%. This receptor was identified in a man aged 60 to 69 who had recovered from COVID-19. This sequence joins TRBV6-5 and TRBJ1-1; a possible D gene is TRBD1 (5 bases). The sequenced sample was PBMCs or T cells enriched from blood (not recorded which). CDR3 nucleotide sequence: TGTGCCAGCAGGTCCGGGGGACCGAACACTGAAGCTTTCTTT. It yields the protein CASRSGGPNTEAFF.